Below, 2 T cell receptor beta chains from the same sample are listed, as sequenced in a study of CD8 T cells in ankylosing spondylitis. TCRdb reprocessed the 5' RACE reads via MiXCR and lists one record per CDR3 protein. The sample records approximately 250,000 distinct CDR3 sequences, about 24% being singletons. The specimen was blood, either unsorted or a sorted T cell fraction (not recorded which). These receptor sequences come from a male donor with ankylosing spondylitis or in good health (not recorded which).

This clonotype was seen more than once but under ten times. This chain joins TRBV20-1 and TRBJ2-3; 10 nucleotides match TRBD2. CDR1 and CDR2 from the germline V gene are DFQATT and SNEGSKA (reference sequence). The junction had 9 bases not matched to a gene; V was cut back by 5 bases and J by 4 bases. This CDR3 spans 15 amino acids. The DNA for the CDR3 is TGCAGTGCTCCGAGTAGCGGGGGGACGGCAGATACGCAGTATTTT. Encoded protein: CSAPSSGGTADTQYF.

V is TRBV12-3 or TRBV12-4 and J is TRBJ1-5; D call uncertain. The CDR3 is 12 amino acids. The V gene lost 2 bases and the J gene lost 12 bases, with 11 bases spanning the gap. CDR3 residues: CASSLSGVSQHF. The CDR3, as DNA: TGTGCCAGCAGTTTATCAGGAGTGAGCCAGCATTTT.